The 32 T cell receptor beta chains presented below share a single source sample, sequenced in a study of CD8+ T cells in alopecia areata (dated by TCRdb to 2017 to 2018). Reading the label with the study, this specimen's treatment or condition is: oral pan-JAK inhibitor, 5-10 mg twice daily. The method behind the library was the immunoSEQ multiplex PCR assay. For TCR sequencing, RNA was extracted from every sample and reverse transcribed into cDNA to serve as template. TCRdb took this table from immuneACCESS and kept in-frame rearrangements with V and J called. Such tables lack part of the clones; where checked against another copy, unresolved V genes explain under half of the gap, and the rest is unexplained. The sample has about 210,000 clones on record, more than 55% of them singletons. The ten largest clones take up over 1% of the sample. The sequencing here drew on CD4+ T cells sorted from blood, taken at week 44, from a patient treated with tofacitinib. The receptors shown here come from a human donor with alopecia areata.

The chain combines TRBV29-1 with TRBJ2-5; 11 bases are a match to TRBD1. The CDR3 sequence is 14 residues long. V lost 4 bases and J lost 4; bases outside the gene matches: 5. Germline V gene sequence: CDR1 SQVTM, CDR2 ANQGSEA. The CDR3 loop is CSVAQDRGPETQYF. For the CDR3, the DNA is TGCAGCGTTGCCCAGGACAGGGGGCCAGAGACCCAGTACTTC.

This chain uses TRBV4-3 with TRBJ2-7, with TRBD1 identical over 7 bases. Trimming took 1 base from V and 11 from J; bases not matched to a gene: 8. The germline V gene has CDR1 LGHNA and CDR2 YSLEER. This CDR3 has 13 amino acids. The CDR3 protein is CASSQAGGQKEYF. The CDR3 nucleotides are TGCGCCAGCAGCCAAGCTGGGGGACAGAAAGAGTACTTC.

V and J are TRBV4-2 and TRBJ2-1; D is perhaps TRBD1 (5 bases). CDR3 size: 15 residues. The germline V and J ends were trimmed by 0 bases and 5 bases, with 11 bases remaining between them. Germline assignment: CDR1 LGHNA and CDR2 YNFKEQ. The chain's CDR3 is CASSQDGHANNEQFF. The CDR3 nucleotides read TGTGCCAGCAGCCAAGATGGACACGCTAACAATGAGCAGTTCTTC.

The chain uses TRBV4-1 and TRBJ1-2; 7 bases fit TRBD1. V lost 0 bases to trimming and J lost 4 bases; unmatched junction nucleotides: 8. This CDR3 is built from 16 residues. Germline CDR1 reads MGHRA; CDR2 reads YSYEKL. Here the CDR3 DNA reads TGCGCCAGCAGCCAAGATACAGGGGAGACGGTCTATGGCTACACCTTC. It translates to CASSQDTGETVYGYTF.

A word on this clone: The sample contains more than one DNA sequence encoding this CDR3. The chain employs TRBV2 and TRBJ2-5, with D unresolved. The CDR3 is 11 residues long. Germline V lookup: CDR1 SNHLY, CDR2 FYNNEI. V was clipped by 3 bases and J by 1 base, with 0 bases between them. The CDR3 bases are TGTGCCAGCAGTGACCAAGAGACCCAGTACTTC. Translation: CASSDQETQYF.

V is TRBV23-1 and J is TRBJ1-4; D is perhaps TRBD1 (6 bases). TRBV23-1 is an ORF, and what it does is uncertain. Trimming cost V 3 bases and J 3 bases, with 14 bases left between them. This CDR3 region has 16 residues. The CDR3, as DNA: TGCGCCAGCAGTCATCAAGGGGGGAAAGCTAATGAAAAACTGTTTTTT. Its protein is CASSHQGGKANEKLFF.

This clone turned up a few times. J is TRBJ2-1 and V is TRBV4-3, with D possibly TRBD2 on 5 matching bases. V gave up 0 bases and J gave up 11 bases, with 20 bases separating them. CDR3 length equals 16 residues. From germline, CDR1 is LGHNA and CDR2 YSLEER. In DNA, the CDR3 is TGCGCCAGCAGCCAAGACCTAAGGGCGGGTATGGATAAGCAGTTCTTC. Translation gives CASSQDLRAGMDKQFF.

This clone was counted a few times. The chain joins TRBV27 to TRBJ1-2; 7 nucleotides match TRBD1. The CDR3 contains 13 residues. Germline V lookup: CDR1 MNHEY, CDR2 SMNVEV (reference sequence). V was clipped by 5 bases and J by 12 bases; unmatched bases: 12. CDR3 sequence: CASSDIGGAFHTF. The DNA of the CDR3 is TGTGCCAGCAGTGACATAGGGGGCGCATTCCACACCTTC.

V is TRBV5-1 and J is TRBJ2-1, with D possibly matching TRBD2 (6 bases). CDR3 length: 16 amino acids. Germline assignment: CDR1 SGHRS and CDR2 YFSETQ. Deletions cut 4 bases from V and 3 bases from J, with 17 bases between. CDR3 region: CASSPGAGRDYNEQFF. The CDR3 DNA reads TGCGCCAGCAGCCCGGGTGCGGGACGAGACTACAATGAGCAGTTCTTC.

The V and J genes are TRBV7-8 and TRBJ1-1; D is perhaps TRBD1 (6 bases). V lost 5 bases and J 1 base, leaving 20 bases between the germline ends. The CDR3 sequence is 17 residues long. The V gene's germline CDR1 is SGHVS and CDR2 FQNEAQ. The CDR3 DNA follows: TGTGCCAGCAGCCTTCCGGGACAAGGAGGGGGGAACACTGAAGCTTTCTTT. Encoded protein: CASSLPGQGGGNTEAFF.

The gene calls are TRBV2 and TRBJ1-5; no reliable D call. Trimming removed 4 bases from V and 7 bases from J, with 11 bases in between. The CDR3 totals 13 residues. Germline CDR1 is SNHLY and CDR2 is FYNNEI. The chain's CDR3 is CASSGQEGQPQHF. CDR3 sequence (DNA): TGTGCCAGCAGTGGTCAGGAAGGGCAGCCCCAGCATTTT.

This clone was detected only once. The CDR3 spells CASSFGQMYGYTF. The CDR3 bases are TGTGCCAGCAGCTTTGGACAGATGTATGGCTACACCTTC. V gene TRBV7-2 combines with J gene TRBJ1-2; tentatively, D is TRBD1 (6 bases). Germline loops: CDR1 SGHTA, CDR2 FQGNSA. The CDR3 is made up of 13 amino acids. Trimming left V 3 bases short and J 5 bases short, with 10 bases between.

This clone was detected a few times. The CDR3 DNA follows: TGTGCCAGCAGAGGGGCTGGGGAGACCCAGTACTTC. Translation: CASRGAGETQYF. This chain joins TRBV2 and TRBJ2-5; possibly TRBD1 for D (5 bases). V was cut by 6 bases and J by 5 bases, with 10 bases left in between. Germline-derived CDR1 and CDR2 are SNHLY and FYNNEI. The CDR3 extends over 12 amino acids.

The rearrangement uses TRBV7-2 and TRBJ2-3, with TRBD2 as a possible D gene (6 bases). Germline CDR1 and CDR2: SGHTA and FQGNSA. The CDR3 totals 16 residues. V was clipped by 4 bases and J by 2 bases, with 16 bases between them. The CDR3 spells CASSSRRADLTDTQYF. The DNA of the CDR3 is TGTGCCAGCAGCTCTCGGAGGGCAGACCTCACAGATACGCAGTATTTT.

The chain carries TRBV29-1 and TRBJ2-4; tentatively, D is TRBD2 (7 bases). Deletions cut 3 bases from V and 0 bases from J, with 12 bases between. The CDR3 runs 15 residues. Germline V gene sequence: CDR1 SQVTM, CDR2 ANQGSEA. CDR3 DNA: TGCAGCGTTGAGCTAGGGGGGGGAGCCAAAAACATTCAGTACTTC. Translating it yields CSVELGGGAKNIQYF. Variable domain in full (rest from reference TRBV29-1 and TRBJ2-4): SAVISQKPSRDICQRGTSLTIQCQVDSQVTMMFWYRQQPGQSLTLIATANQGSEATYESGFVIDKFPISRPNLTFSTLTVSNMSPEDSSIYLCSVELGGGAKNIQYFGAGTRLSVL.

The chain recombines TRBV7-2 with TRBJ1-5; D is uncertain. This CDR3 is 14 amino acids long. Per the germline V gene, CDR1 is SGHTA and CDR2 is FQGNSA. V lost 1 base and J lost 2, with 6 bases in between. In DNA, the CDR3 is TGTGCCAGCAGCTTAGTAGGCGGCAATCAGCCCCAGCATTTT. Protein product: CASSLVGGNQPQHF. Supplemented by reference TRBV7-2 and TRBJ1-5, the full variable domain reads GAGVSQSPSNKVTEKGKDVELRCDPISGHTALYWYRQSLGQGLEFLIYFQGNSAPDKSGLPSDRFSAERTGGSVSTLTIQRTQQEDSAVYLCASSLVGGNQPQHFGDGTRLSIL.

This clone was seen a few times. A read error may account for a junction end that differs from germline. The chain has TRBV7-2 and TRBJ1-6; no definite D call. From germline, CDR1 is SGHTA and CDR2 FQGNSA. This CDR3 has 12 amino acids. The DNA for the CDR3 is TGTGCCAGCAGCTCCGATAATTCACCCCTCCACTTT. Translating gives CASSSDNSPLHF. Using reference TRBV7-2 and TRBJ1-6 for the parts outside the CDR3, the full variable domain is GAGVSQSPSNKVTEKGKDVELRCDPISGHTALYWYRQSLGQGLEFLIYFQGNSAPDKSGLPSDRFSAERTGGSVSTLTIQRTQQEDSAVYLCASSSDNSPLHFGNGTRLTVT.

The V call is TRBV30, the J call TRBJ2-5; D is ambiguous. V was cut by 0 bases and J by 5 bases, with 13 bases left in between. Germline V gene lookup returns CDR1 GTSNPN and CDR2 SVGIG (reference sequence). The CDR3 runs to 14 residues. The CDR3 sequence: CAWSVRWPRETQYF. CDR3 DNA: TGTGCCTGGAGTGTACGGTGGCCTCGGGAGACCCAGTACTTC.

The J gene is TRBJ1-2, the V gene TRBV7-2, with D hard to call. The CDR3 runs to 12 residues. V was trimmed by 4 bases and J by 6 bases, leaving 9 bases between them. CDR1 and CDR2 from the germline V gene are SGHTA and FQGNSA. The CDR3 protein is CASSSLRHGYTF. Here the CDR3 DNA reads TGTGCCAGCAGCTCGTTACGACATGGCTACACCTTC.

This chain links TRBV11-2 with TRBJ1-2; D perhaps matches TRBD1 (5 bases). Germline loops: CDR1 SGHAT, CDR2 FQNNGV. The CDR3 runs 15 residues. Trimming left V 6 bases short and J 5 bases short, with 19 bases between. Written as DNA, the CDR3 is TGTGCCAGCAGATCTCATCTGGGACGGATATATGGCTACACCTTC. Amino acids: CASRSHLGRIYGYTF.

The chain couples TRBV5-6 to TRBJ1-1; D is ambiguous. Germline V gene lookup returns CDR1 SGHDT and CDR2 YYEEEE. V shed 4 bases and J shed 1 base, with 11 bases lying between them. There are 14 residues in the CDR3. The CDR3: CASSPPGRNTEAFF. CDR3 DNA sequence: TGTGCCAGCAGCCCGCCGGGGAGGAACACTGAAGCTTTCTTT. The complete variable domain, with remaining parts taken from reference TRBV5-6 and TRBJ1-1, reads DAGVTQSPTHLIKTRGQQVTLRCSPKSGHDTVSWYQQALGQGPQFIFQYYEEEERQRGNFPDRFSGHQFPNYSSELNVNALLLGDSALYLCASSPPGRNTEAFFGQGTRLTVV.

The rearrangement links TRBV6-5 to TRBJ1-2; 7 bases align to TRBD1. Germline lookup yields CDR1 MNHEY and CDR2 SVGAGI. V was pared by 5 bases and J by 9 bases, with 15 bases of the junction left unmatched. The CDR3 runs 15 residues. In DNA form, the CDR3 reads TGTGCCAGCAGTCCAACACCGACAGGGTTTGAGAGCTACACCTTC. This encodes CASSPTPTGFESYTF.

The chain uses TRBV5-6 and TRBJ2-3; perhaps TRBD2 as D (5 bases). Trimming removed 0 bases from V and 6 bases from J, with 8 bases in between. The CDR3 is 13 amino acids. The germline V gene has CDR1 SGHDT and CDR2 YYEEEE. DNA for the CDR3: TGTGCCAGCAGCTTGGCAGGACTCGATACGCAGTATTTT. Translating it yields CASSLAGLDTQYF.

The chain couples TRBV7-2 to TRBJ2-3, with a tentative D call TRBD2 (6 bases). This CDR3 has 17 residues. V was clipped by 4 bases and J by 6 bases, with 23 bases between them. Looked up from germline, CDR1 is SGHTA and CDR2 is FQGNSA. The CDR3 nucleotides read TGTGCCAGCAGCTCCGAGTGGGCGGGACCCGGTTTGGATACGCAGTATTTT. Its translation: CASSSEWAGPGLDTQYF.

V is TRBV10-3 and J is TRBJ2-1; 11 nucleotides align to TRBD2. CDR1 is ENHRY and CDR2 is SYGVKD in the germline V gene. This CDR3 has 15 amino acids. J lost 9 bases, V lost 4 bases, and 8 bases had no gene match. The CDR3 DNA sequence: TGTGCCATCAGTGGGAAACTAGCGGGGGAGGTTGAGCAGTTCTTC. This codes for CAISGKLAGEVEQFF.

The J gene is TRBJ1-1, the V gene TRBV29-1; D may be TRBD1 (6 bases). CDR1 is SQVTM, CDR2 ANQGSEA, per germline. The CDR3 is 14 residues long. V was shortened by 3 bases and J by 1 base, with 12 bases between the two germline ends. The CDR3, as DNA: TGCAGCGTTGAGGTGCAGGGGCGGAACACTGAAGCTTTCTTT. Translation gives CSVEVQGRNTEAFF.

The CDR3: CASSWRTSEGGELFF. The CDR3 DNA sequence: TGTGCCAGCAGCTGGCGGACTAGCGAAGGCGGGGAGCTGTTTTTT. V and J are TRBV7-2 and TRBJ2-2; 9 bases match TRBD2. Looked up from germline, CDR1 is SGHTA and CDR2 is FQGNSA. Trimming took 4 bases from V and 7 from J; bases not matched to a gene: 7. This CDR3 is built from 15 residues.

The V gene is TRBV6-6, the J gene TRBJ2-3; no clear D gene. V was pared by 5 bases and J by 6 bases, with 9 bases between. Per the germline V gene, CDR1 is MNHNY and CDR2 is SVGAGI (reference sequence). The CDR3 sequence is 12 residues long. The CDR3 reads CASSHLGDTQYF. The CDR3 bases are TGTGCCAGCAGTCACTTAGGCGATACGCAGTATTTT.

This chain links TRBV29-1 with TRBJ1-1, with D possibly matching TRBD1 (6 bases). Between the trimmed V and J ends, which lost 5 bases and 0 bases, there was a span of 13 bases. Per germline, CDR1 SQVTM and CDR2 ANQGSEA. The CDR3 runs 14 residues. The CDR3 sequence is CSVSPGAVNTEAFF. The CDR3 nucleotides are TGCAGCGTTAGTCCAGGGGCTGTGAACACTGAAGCTTTCTTT. Drawing the rest from reference TRBV29-1 and TRBJ1-1, the complete variable domain is SAVISQKPSRDICQRGTSLTIQCQVDSQVTMMFWYRQQPGQSLTLIATANQGSEATYESGFVIDKFPISRPNLTFSTLTVSNMSPEDSSIYLCSVSPGAVNTEAFFGQGTRLTVV.

Notes on this clone: Additional DNA sequences in this sample encode the identical CDR3. The J gene is TRBJ1-2, the V gene TRBV30, with 7 nucleotides matching TRBD1. CDR1 is GTSNPN, CDR2 SVGIG, per germline (reference sequence). The CDR3 loop spans 13 amino acids. The ends lost 3 bases at V and 4 bases at J; junction bases unmatched: 5. CDR3 amino acids: CAWSRDRAYGYTF. CDR3 coding DNA: TGTGCCTGGAGCCGGGACAGAGCCTATGGCTACACCTTC.

This clone was found once. The gene calls are TRBV29-1 and TRBJ2-1; 7 bases are a match to TRBD2. CDR1 and CDR2 from the germline V gene are SQVTM and ANQGSEA. Trimming removed 0 bases from V and 4 bases from J; junction bases left unmatched: 9. The CDR3 consists of 16 residues. CDR3 nucleotide sequence: TGCAGCGTTGAAGATCGCGAACTAGCGATTTACAATGAGCAGTTCTTC. Its protein is CSVEDRELAIYNEQFF.

The chain has TRBV19 and TRBJ2-7; possible D gene TRBD2, 5 bases. The CDR3 is 11 residues long. Looked up from germline, CDR1 is LNHDA and CDR2 is SQIVND (reference sequence). V lost 10 bases to trimming and J lost 3 bases, with 10 bases between them. The CDR3 region is CATSLGYEQYF. CDR3 nucleotide sequence: TGTGCCACCTCACTAGGCTACGAGCAGTACTTC. Based on the CDR3 plus reference TRBV19 and TRBJ2-7, the full variable domain is DGGITQSPKYLFRKEGQNVTLSCEQNLNHDAMYWYRQDPGQGLRLIYYSQIVNDFQKGDIAEGYSVSREKKESFPLTVTSAQKNPTAFYLCATSLGYEQYFGPGTRLTVT.